These 11 T cell receptor beta chains originate from one sample sequenced in a study of T cells in Graves' hyperthyroidism and ophthalmopathy. From RNA transcripts, TCR beta CDR3 regions were amplified. The TCR CDR3 was amplified in a first-round RT-PCR using the HTBI primer set. TCRdb recomputed calls from the multiplex PCR reads with MiXCR, one row per CDR3 protein. The sample records hundreds of thousands of distinct CDR3 sequences, under 15% being singletons. The specimen was blood. The receptors were sampled from a young woman with Graves' hyperthyroidism.

This clonotype was seen a handful of times. A read error may explain this, as a much larger clone is one base away. The chain carries TRBV28 and TRBJ2-7; 8 bases line up with TRBD1. The germline CDR1 and CDR2 sequences are MDHEN and SYDVKM. V trimming: 5 bases; J trimming: 5 bases; junction bases outside the gene matches: 14. This CDR3 is 16 amino acids long. DNA for the CDR3: TGTGCCAGCAGTCTCCTCAGGCAGGGGGCATTCCACGAGCAGTACTTC. Amino acid sequence: CASSLLRQGAFHEQYF.

This clonotype was seen at least ten times. The chain links TRBV2 to TRBJ2-3; 7 nucleotides match TRBD2. V gave up 5 bases and J gave up 1 base; unmatched junction bases: 9. The CDR3 contains 16 residues. Germline CDR1 reads SNHLY; CDR2 reads FYNNEI. CDR3 in DNA: TGTGCCAGCAGTTCACGAGCGGGATTTGGCACAGATACGCAGTATTTT. Protein: CASSSRAGFGTDTQYF.

This clonotype occurred many times. The rearrangement links TRBV18 to TRBJ1-4, with D hard to call. The germline V gene encodes CDR1 KGHSH and CDR2 LQKENI. This CDR3 spans 17 amino acids. V lost 3 bases and J lost 0, with 14 bases in between. The CDR3 nucleotides read TGTGCCAGCTCACCCCGCTCCGTACAACCAACTAATGAAAAACTGTTTTTT. This sequence encodes CASSPRSVQPTNEKLFF.

This clonotype was seen ten or more times. V usage is TRBV11-3 and J usage is TRBJ2-4, with D unclear. V lost 3 bases, J lost 2 bases, and 14 bases lay in between. Germline loops: CDR1 SGHNT, CDR2 YENEEA. The CDR3 length is 16 residues. The CDR3 region has the DNA TGTGCCAGCAGCTTTGGAAGGGTTTCGTCCAAAAACATTCAGTACTTC. Translating gives CASSFGRVSSKNIQYF. Full variable domain (missing parts from reference TRBV11-3 and TRBJ2-4): EAGVVQSPRYKIIEKKQPVAFWCNPISGHNTLYWYLQNLGQGPELLIRYENEEAVDDSQLPKDRFSAERLKGVDSTLKIQPAELGDSAVYLCASSFGRVSSKNIQYFGAGTRLSVL.

This clonotype was observed at least ten times. The genes are TRBV2 and TRBJ1-2, with 8 bases fitting TRBD1. This CDR3 has 13 amino acids. Germline trimming cut 6 bases from V and 2 bases from J; bases unmatched to any gene: 2. CDR1 is SNHLY, CDR2 FYNNEI, per germline. CDR3 in DNA: TGTGCCAGCAGGGACAGGGTGAACTATGGCTACACCTTC. It specifies CASRDRVNYGYTF.

This clonotype was recorded at least ten times. V gene TRBV3-1 combines with J gene TRBJ1-3; no reliable D call. Germline V gives CDR1 LGHDT, CDR2 YNNKEL (reference sequence). This CDR3 comprises 12 residues. Trimming shortened V by 1 base and J by 11 bases, and 9 bases separated the two germline ends. The CDR3 DNA sequence: TGTGCCAGCAGCCAAGTTCCATACTCCATATATTTT. It yields the protein CASSQVPYSIYF.

This clonotype was observed at least ten times. The rearrangement joins TRBV28 to TRBJ2-1; 7 nucleotides agree with TRBD1. The CDR3 consists of 16 residues. Germline assignment: CDR1 MDHEN and CDR2 SYDVKM. Unmatched junction bases numbered 8, after V lost 1 base and J lost 5 bases. The CDR3 protein is CASSLFNRGKDNEQFF. DNA of the CDR3: TGTGCCAGCAGTTTATTCAACAGGGGCAAAGACAATGAGCAGTTCTTC.

The sample holds one count of this clonotype. The chain uses TRBV7-9 and TRBJ2-5; tentatively, D is TRBD1 or TRBD2 (5 bases each). Germline CDR1 and CDR2: SEHNR and FQNEAQ (reference sequence). Trimming took off 2 bases at V and 5 bases at J, with 15 bases between the two ends. This CDR3 spans 15 amino acids. This chain's CDR3 is CASSLFERGDETQYF. The CDR3 nucleotides are TGTGCCAGCAGCTTATTCGAGAGAGGGGACGAGACCCAGTACTTC.

This clonotype was picked up many times. The J gene is TRBJ1-1, the V gene TRBV18; a possible D gene is TRBD1 (5 bases). Per the germline V gene, CDR1 is KGHSH and CDR2 is LQKENI. This CDR3 has 15 amino acids. Trimming pared 0 bases from V and 5 bases from J, leaving 13 bases between. The CDR3 nucleotides are TGTGCCAGCTCACCACCGGGAAGGGGAGGAACTGAAGCTTTCTTT. Its protein product is CASSPPGRGGTEAFF.

This clonotype was seen more than once but under ten times. The J gene is TRBJ1-1, the V gene TRBV7-9; 12 bases line up with TRBD1. The CDR3 length is 16 residues. The germline CDR1 and CDR2 sequences are SEHNR and FQNEAQ (reference sequence). Trimming took 8 bases from V and 9 from J; bases not matched to a gene: 16. CDR3: CASLPVLGTGGGKAFF. The CDR3 DNA sequence: TGTGCCAGCCTGCCGGTCCTCGGGACAGGGGGCGGTAAAGCTTTCTTT.

This clonotype appeared many times. V is TRBV29-1 and J is TRBJ2-2; TRBD2 might be the D (5 bases). Germline assignment: CDR1 SQVTM and CDR2 ANQGSEA. The CDR3 loop spans 12 amino acids. V dropped 6 bases and J dropped 6 bases, with 11 bases sitting between them. CDR3 in amino acids: CSVGSGSGELFF. In DNA form, the CDR3 reads TGCAGCGTCGGTTCGGGGTCCGGGGAGCTGTTTTTT.